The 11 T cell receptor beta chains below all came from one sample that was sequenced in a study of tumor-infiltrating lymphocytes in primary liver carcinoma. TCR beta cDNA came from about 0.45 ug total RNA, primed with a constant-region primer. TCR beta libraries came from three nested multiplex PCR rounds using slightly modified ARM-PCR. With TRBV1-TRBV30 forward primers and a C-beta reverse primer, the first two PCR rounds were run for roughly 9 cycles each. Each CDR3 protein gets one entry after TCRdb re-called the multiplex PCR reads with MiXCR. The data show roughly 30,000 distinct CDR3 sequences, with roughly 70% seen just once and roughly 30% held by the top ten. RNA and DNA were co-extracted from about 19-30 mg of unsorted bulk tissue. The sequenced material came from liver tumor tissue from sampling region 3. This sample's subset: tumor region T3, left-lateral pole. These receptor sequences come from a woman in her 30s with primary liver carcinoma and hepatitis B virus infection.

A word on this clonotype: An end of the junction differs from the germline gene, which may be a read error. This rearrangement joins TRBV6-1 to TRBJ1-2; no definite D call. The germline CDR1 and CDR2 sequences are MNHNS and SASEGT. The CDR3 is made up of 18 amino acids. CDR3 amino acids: CTSSERFLALRSNYGFTF. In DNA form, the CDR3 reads TGTACCAGCAGTGAACGGTTCCTGGCCCTTAGGTCTAACTATGGCTTCACCTTC.

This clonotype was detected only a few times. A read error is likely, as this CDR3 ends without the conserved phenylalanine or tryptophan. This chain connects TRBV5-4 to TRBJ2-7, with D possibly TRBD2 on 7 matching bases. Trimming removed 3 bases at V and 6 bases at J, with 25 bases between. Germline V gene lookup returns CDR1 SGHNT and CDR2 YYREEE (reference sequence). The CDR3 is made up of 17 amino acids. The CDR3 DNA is TGTGCCAGCAGCTATAAGGGGGACCCCATTTGGGGGGGCGAGCAGTACCTC. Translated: CASSYKGDPIWGGEQYL.

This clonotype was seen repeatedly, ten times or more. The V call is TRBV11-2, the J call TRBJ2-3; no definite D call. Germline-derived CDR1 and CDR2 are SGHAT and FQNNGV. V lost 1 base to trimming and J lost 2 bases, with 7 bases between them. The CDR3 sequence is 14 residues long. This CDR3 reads CASSLASFTDTQYF. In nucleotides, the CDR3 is TGTGCCAGCAGCTTAGCTTCGTTCACAGATACGCAGTATTTT.

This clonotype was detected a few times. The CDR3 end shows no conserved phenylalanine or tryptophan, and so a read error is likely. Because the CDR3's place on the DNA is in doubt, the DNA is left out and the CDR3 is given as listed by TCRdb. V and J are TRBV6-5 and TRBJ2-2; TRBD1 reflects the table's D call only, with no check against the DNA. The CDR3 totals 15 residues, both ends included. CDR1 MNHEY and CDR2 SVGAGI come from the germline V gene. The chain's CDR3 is CASSPRTGFTGELLS.

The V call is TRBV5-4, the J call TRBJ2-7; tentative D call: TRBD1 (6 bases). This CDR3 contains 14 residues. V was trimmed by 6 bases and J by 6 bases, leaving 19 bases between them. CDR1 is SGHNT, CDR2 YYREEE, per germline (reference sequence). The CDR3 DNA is TGTGCCAGCACCTTTGGGGACATGGGTTCCGAGCAGTACTTC. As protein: CASTFGDMGSEQYF.

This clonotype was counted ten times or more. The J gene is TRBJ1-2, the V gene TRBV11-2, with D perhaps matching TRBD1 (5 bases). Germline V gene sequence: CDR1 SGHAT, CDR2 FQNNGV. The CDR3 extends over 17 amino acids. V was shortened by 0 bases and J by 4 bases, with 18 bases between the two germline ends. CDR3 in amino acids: CASSLDPIRALCYGYTF. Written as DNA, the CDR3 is TGTGCCAGCAGCTTAGATCCGATCAGGGCGCTGTGCTATGGCTACACCTTC.

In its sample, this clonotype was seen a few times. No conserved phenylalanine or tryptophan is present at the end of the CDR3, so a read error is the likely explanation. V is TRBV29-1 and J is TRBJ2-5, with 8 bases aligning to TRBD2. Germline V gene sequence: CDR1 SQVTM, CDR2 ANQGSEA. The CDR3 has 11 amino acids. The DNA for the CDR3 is TGCAGCGTTGAGGGACTAGAGGCCCAGTACCTC. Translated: CSVEGLEAQYL.

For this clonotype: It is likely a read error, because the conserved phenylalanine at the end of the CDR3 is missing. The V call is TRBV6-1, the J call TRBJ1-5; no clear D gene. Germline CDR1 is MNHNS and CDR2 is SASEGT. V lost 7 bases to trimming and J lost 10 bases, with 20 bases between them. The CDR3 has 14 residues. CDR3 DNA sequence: TGTGCCAGCACTGACGGGGTAGAGGGTCATCCCCAGCATTGT. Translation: CASTDGVEGHPQHC.

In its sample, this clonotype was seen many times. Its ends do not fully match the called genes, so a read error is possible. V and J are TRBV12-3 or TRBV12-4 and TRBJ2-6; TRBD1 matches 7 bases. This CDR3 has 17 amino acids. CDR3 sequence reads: CASRRTGSPTGANILTF. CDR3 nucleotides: TGTGCCAGCAGAAGGACAGGTTCCCCTACCGGGGCCAACATCCTGACTTTC.

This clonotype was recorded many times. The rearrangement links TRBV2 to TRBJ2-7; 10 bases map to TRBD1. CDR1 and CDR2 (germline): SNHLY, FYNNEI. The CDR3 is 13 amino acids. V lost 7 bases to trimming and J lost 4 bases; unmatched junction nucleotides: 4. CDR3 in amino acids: CASKGTGEYEQYF. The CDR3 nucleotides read TGTGCCAGCAAGGGGACAGGGGAATACGAGCAGTACTTC. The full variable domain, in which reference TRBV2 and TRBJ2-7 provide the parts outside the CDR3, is EPEVTQTPSHQVTQMGQEVILRCVPISNHLYFYWYRQILGQKVEFLVSFYNNEISEKSEIFDDQFSVERPDGSNFTLKIRSTKLEDSAMYFCASKGTGEYEQYFGPGTRLTVT.

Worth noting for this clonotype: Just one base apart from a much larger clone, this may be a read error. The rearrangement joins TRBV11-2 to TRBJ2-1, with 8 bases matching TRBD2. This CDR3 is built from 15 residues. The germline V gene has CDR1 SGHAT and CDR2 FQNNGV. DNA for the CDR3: TGTGCCAGCAGCTCAGGACTAGCTGTCTACAAAGAGCAGTTCTTC. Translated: CASSSGLAVYKEQFF.